This TCR beta chain emerged from a study of CD4+ T cells in melanoma. Study results and caveats: CD8+ T cell, macrophage and B cell function reportedly correlated with neoantigen-specific CD4+ T cells. Diverse differentiation states were reported for melanoma neoantigen-specific CD4+ T cells.

This CDR3 contains 13 residues. The V gene's germline CDR1 is SGHAT and CDR2 FQNNGV. Deletions cut 1 base from V and 7 bases from J, with 5 bases between. This clone rates as hyperexpanded. Its cognate antigen is unknown. Sequenced by immunoSEQ multiplex PCR; TCRdb stores in-frame clones only, minus some. The profile shows about 9,900 clones, approximately 72% of them singletons. The sequence was collected from a human donor with melanoma. Source material: tumor tissue. This chain uses TRBV11-2 with TRBJ1-6; unclear D gene. CDR3 in amino acids: CASSLGPNSPLHF. The CDR3, as DNA: TGTGCCAGCAGCTTAGGCCCCAATTCACCCCTCCACTTT.